This entry lists 16 T cell receptor beta chains sequenced from one sample in a study of CD8 T cells in ankylosing spondylitis. MiXCR was run by TCRdb on the 5' RACE reads, yielding one entry per CDR3 protein. This sample has about 340,000 distinct CDR3 sequences; around 15% occur once, and the top ten carry approximately 0.99%. The sequencing input was blood, either unsorted or a sorted T cell fraction (not recorded which). Receptors originate from a male donor with ankylosing spondylitis or in good health (not recorded which).

This clonotype was counted a few times. The chain has TRBV12-3 or TRBV12-4 and TRBJ2-1; 8 nucleotides match TRBD2. Unmatched junction bases numbered 12, after V lost 7 bases and J lost 7 bases. This CDR3 comprises 15 residues. Here the CDR3 reads CASIRSGSLKNEQFF. CDR3 nucleotides: TGTGCCAGCATCCGGAGCGGGAGTTTAAAGAATGAGCAGTTCTTC.

This clonotype was seen a handful of times. The chain recombines TRBV6-5 with TRBJ2-1; unclear D gene. CDR1 is MNHEY, CDR2 SVGAGI, per germline. This CDR3 is built from 15 residues. Trimming pared 5 bases from V and 2 bases from J, leaving 13 bases between. The CDR3 DNA sequence: TGTGCCAGCAGTCCTCGACTTGTGACCTACAATGAGCAGTTCTTC. Amino acids: CASSPRLVTYNEQFF.

In DNA form, the CDR3 reads TGTGCCAGCAGCCGACAGGGGGCGCGGATAGATACGCAGTATTTT. As protein: CASSRQGARIDTQYF. This chain joins TRBV7-2 and TRBJ2-3; 10 bases align to TRBD1. The V segment lost 5 bases and the J segment 5 bases; nucleotides outside the gene matches: 7. The length of the CDR3 is 15 residues. Germline CDR1 SGHTA, CDR2 FQGNSA.

The sample holds a few counts of this clonotype. J is TRBJ2-2 and V is TRBV7-2; no clear D gene. Between the trimmed V and J ends, which lost 4 bases and 2 bases, there was a span of 14 bases. This CDR3 is built from 16 residues. From germline, CDR1 is SGHTA and CDR2 FQGNSA. The CDR3 DNA sequence: TGTGCCAGCAGCTCCCTGGGGATCCTAAACACCGGGGAGCTGTTTTTT. This codes for CASSSLGILNTGELFF.

This clonotype showed up many times. This chain connects TRBV5-1 to TRBJ1-2; possible D gene TRBD1, 6 bases. This CDR3 has 13 residues. V was pared by 0 bases and J by 6 bases, with 9 bases between. The germline gives CDR1 SGHRS, CDR2 YFSETQ. CDR3 sequence: CASSLDREHGYTF. In DNA, the CDR3 is TGCGCCAGCAGCTTGGACAGGGAGCATGGCTACACCTTC.

V is TRBV5-1 and J is TRBJ2-2; 7 bases map to TRBD2. Germline V lookup: CDR1 SGHRS, CDR2 YFSETQ. The CDR3 is made up of 13 amino acids. V lost 4 bases to trimming and J lost 6 bases; unmatched junction nucleotides: 3. The CDR3 spells CASSRDYSGELFF. Written as DNA, the CDR3 is TGCGCCAGCAGCCGGGACTACTCCGGGGAGCTGTTTTTT.

This clonotype has just a few counts. CDR3 sequence (DNA): TGCGCCAGCGGGACTAGCGGGAGGGGCAATGAGCAGTTCTTC. It translates to CASGTSGRGNEQFF. V gene TRBV5-1 combines with J gene TRBJ2-1, with TRBD2 identical over 16 bases. CDR1 SGHRS and CDR2 YFSETQ come from the germline V gene. Trimming removed 7 bases from V and 6 bases from J; junction bases left unmatched: 1. The CDR3 loop spans 14 amino acids.

Turning to this clonotype: One end of the junction fails to match germline, which may point to a read error. The rearrangement links TRBV19 to TRBJ1-2; D not certain. This CDR3 is built from 11 residues. Germline V gives CDR1 LNHDA, CDR2 SQIVND (reference sequence). CDR3 sequence: CASTDLYGYTF. CDR3 nucleotide sequence: TGTGCAAGTACAGACCTCTATGGCTACACCTTC. The full variable domain, in which reference TRBV19 and TRBJ1-2 provide the parts outside the CDR3, is DGGITQSPKYLFRKEGQNVTLSCEQNLNHDAMYWYRQDPGQGLRLIYYSQIVNDFQKGDIAEGYSVSREKKESFPLTVTSAQKNPTAFYLCASTDLYGYTFGSGTRLTVV.

The chain joins TRBV10-3 to TRBJ2-4; 8 bases match TRBD2. Germline V gene lookup returns CDR1 ENHRY and CDR2 SYGVKD. CDR3 size: 22 residues. After removal of 6 bases from V and 0 bases from J, the junction contained 25 bases not matched to a gene. CDR3 coding DNA: TGTGCCATCAGGGAGAGAACACCACCCGGGACTAGGCGAGTCCTAGCCAAAAACATTCAGTACTTC. Translated, it gives CAIRERTPPGTRRVLAKNIQYF.

This clonotype was detected a few times. The V and J genes are TRBV3-1 and TRBJ1-1, with 7 bases matching TRBD1. Trimming removed 1 base from V and 1 base from J; junction bases left unmatched: 3. Germline-derived CDR1 and CDR2 are LGHDT and YNNKEL (reference sequence). CDR3 length: 15 amino acids. The chain's CDR3 is CASSQGAGGNTEAFF. The CDR3, as DNA: TGTGCCAGCAGCCAAGGGGCAGGGGGGAACACTGAAGCTTTCTTT.

This chain uses TRBV10-1 with TRBJ2-6, with TRBD2 as a possible D gene (5 bases). Germline V gives CDR1 WNHNN, CDR2 SYGVQD (reference sequence). The CDR3 contains 16 residues. V lost 6 bases to trimming and J lost 1 base, with 13 bases between them. CDR3 sequence (DNA): TGCGCCAGCAGCGCCGGCTCGGGGTCTGGGGCCAACGTCCTGACTTTC. It specifies CASSAGSGSGANVLTF.

The chain is built from TRBV12-3 or TRBV12-4 and TRBJ2-1; tentative D call: TRBD2 (6 bases). V gave up 2 bases and J gave up 8 bases, with 19 bases separating them. CDR3 length: 16 amino acids. DNA of the CDR3: TGTGCCAGCAGTTTAAGGCCGGGACTGATGAACCATGAGCAGTTCTTC. Amino acids: CASSLRPGLMNHEQFF.

This clonotype was counted ten times or more. The rearrangement joins TRBV5-1 to TRBJ2-3; no clear D. The CDR3 is 13 residues long. The germline V and J ends were trimmed by 2 bases and 2 bases, with 6 bases remaining between them. Per germline, CDR1 SGHRS and CDR2 YFSETQ. Here the CDR3 DNA reads TGCGCCAGCAGCTTCCAAGTCACAGATACGCAGTATTTT. It specifies CASSFQVTDTQYF.

This clonotype was observed a few times. The rearrangement joins TRBV18 to TRBJ2-3; no clear D. V lost 0 bases and J 6 bases, leaving 7 bases between the germline ends. The CDR3 has 13 amino acids. Germline CDR1 is KGHSH and CDR2 is LQKENI. CDR3 amino acids: CASSPPPPDTQYF. The CDR3 DNA follows: TGTGCCAGCTCACCACCCCCTCCCGATACGCAGTATTTT.

This sequence joins TRBV7-9 and TRBJ2-3; 7 nucleotides align to TRBD1. Germline V gene sequence: CDR1 SEHNR, CDR2 FQNEAQ (reference sequence). The V gene end was trimmed by 5 bases and the J gene end by 2 bases; junction bases not matched to a gene: 7. The CDR3 length is 15 residues. The CDR3 loop reads CASSTLTGNTDTQYF. For the CDR3, the DNA is TGTGCCAGCAGCACCCTGACAGGGAACACAGATACGCAGTATTTT.

This clonotype was seen repeatedly, ten times or more. The V call is TRBV5-5, the J call TRBJ2-7; D could derive from TRBD1 or TRBD2 (5 bases each). There are 12 residues in the CDR3. V was shortened by 4 bases and J by 3 bases, with 8 bases between the two germline ends. From germline, CDR1 is SGHKS and CDR2 YYEKEE (reference sequence). This CDR3 is CASSLGVYEQYF. CDR3 nucleotides: TGTGCCAGCAGCCTGGGGGTCTACGAGCAGTACTTC.